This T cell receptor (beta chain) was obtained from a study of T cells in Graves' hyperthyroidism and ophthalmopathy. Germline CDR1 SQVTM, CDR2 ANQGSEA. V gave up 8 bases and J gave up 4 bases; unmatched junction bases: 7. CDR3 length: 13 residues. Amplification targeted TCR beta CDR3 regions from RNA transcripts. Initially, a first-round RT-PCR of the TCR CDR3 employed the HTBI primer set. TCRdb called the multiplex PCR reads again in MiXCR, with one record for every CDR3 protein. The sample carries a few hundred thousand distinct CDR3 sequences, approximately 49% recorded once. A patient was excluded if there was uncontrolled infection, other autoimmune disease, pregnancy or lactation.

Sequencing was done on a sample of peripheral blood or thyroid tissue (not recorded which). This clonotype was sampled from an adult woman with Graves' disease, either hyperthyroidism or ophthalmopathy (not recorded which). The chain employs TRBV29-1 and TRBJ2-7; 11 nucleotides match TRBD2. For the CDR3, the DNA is TGCAGCTTATTAACTAGCGGGAGTTACGAGCAGTACTTC. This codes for CSLLTSGSYEQYF.